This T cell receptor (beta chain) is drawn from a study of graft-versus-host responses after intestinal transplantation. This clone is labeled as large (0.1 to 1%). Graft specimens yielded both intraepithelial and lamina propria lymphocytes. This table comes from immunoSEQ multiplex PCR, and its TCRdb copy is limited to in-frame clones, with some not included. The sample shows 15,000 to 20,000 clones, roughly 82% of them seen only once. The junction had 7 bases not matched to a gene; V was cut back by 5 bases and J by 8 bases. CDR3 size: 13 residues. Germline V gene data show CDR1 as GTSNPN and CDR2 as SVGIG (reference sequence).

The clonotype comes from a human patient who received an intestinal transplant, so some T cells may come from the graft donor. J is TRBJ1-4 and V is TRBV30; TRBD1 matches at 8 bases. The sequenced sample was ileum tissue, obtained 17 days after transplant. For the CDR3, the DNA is TGTGCCTGGGGAAGACAGGGGCGAGAAAAACTGTTTTTT. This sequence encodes CAWGRQGREKLFF.